The table lists the clone carrying this T cell receptor beta chain with a count of one. Its antigen is not known. The germline gene is not matched at one end of the junction; a read error may be the cause. TCRalpha and TCRbeta libraries used 5'RACE with constant-segment primers and UMIs. TCRdb fed the 5' RACE reads into MiXCR, producing one record per CDR3 protein. Here the sample spans a few hundred thousand distinct CDR3 sequences, 15% being singletons. CDR3 size: 16 residues. Germline CDR1 LGHNA, CDR2 YSLEER. These data come from a study of T-cell memory formation after mild COVID-19. Study-level points and caveats: The finding that pre-infection memory included some responding clones suggested that cross-reactive memory joined. While clones contracting from day 15 to 85 were balanced between CD4 and CD8, later expanders leaned CD4+. Among CD4+ contracting clones, most were CM and EM, and CD8+ ones EMRA.

This receptor was taken from a man in his late teens or twenties who had mild COVID-19 (a few samples of this study predate the infection). Cell type and time point are not known. The chain has TRBV4-3 and TRBJ2-7, with D unclear. Sequenced sample: PBMCs or a T cell subset sorted from them (not recorded which). The CDR3 loop reads CASGQDWLVSSYEQYF. DNA for the CDR3: TGCGCCAGCGGCCAAGATTGGTTGGTTAGCTCCTACGAGCAGTACTTC.